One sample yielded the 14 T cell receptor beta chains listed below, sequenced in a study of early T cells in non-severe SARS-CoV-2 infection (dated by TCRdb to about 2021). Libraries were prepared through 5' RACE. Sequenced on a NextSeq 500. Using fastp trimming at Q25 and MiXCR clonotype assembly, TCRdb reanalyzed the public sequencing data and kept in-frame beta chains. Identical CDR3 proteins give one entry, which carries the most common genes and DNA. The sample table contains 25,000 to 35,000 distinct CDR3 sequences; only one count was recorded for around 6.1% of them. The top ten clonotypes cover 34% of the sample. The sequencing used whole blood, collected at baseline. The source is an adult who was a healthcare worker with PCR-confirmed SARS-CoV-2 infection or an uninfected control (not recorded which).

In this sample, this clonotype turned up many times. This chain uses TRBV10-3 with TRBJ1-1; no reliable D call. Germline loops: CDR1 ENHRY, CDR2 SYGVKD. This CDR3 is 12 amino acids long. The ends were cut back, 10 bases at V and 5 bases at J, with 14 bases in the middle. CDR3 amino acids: CATTVGETEAFF. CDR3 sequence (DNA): TGTGCCACCACAGTCGGGGAAACTGAAGCTTTCTTT.

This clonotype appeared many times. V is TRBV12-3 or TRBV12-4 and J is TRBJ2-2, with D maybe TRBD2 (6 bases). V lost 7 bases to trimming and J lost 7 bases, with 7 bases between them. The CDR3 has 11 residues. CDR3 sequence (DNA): TGTGCCAGCATAGCGGACGGGGAGCTGTTTTTT. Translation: CASIADGELFF.

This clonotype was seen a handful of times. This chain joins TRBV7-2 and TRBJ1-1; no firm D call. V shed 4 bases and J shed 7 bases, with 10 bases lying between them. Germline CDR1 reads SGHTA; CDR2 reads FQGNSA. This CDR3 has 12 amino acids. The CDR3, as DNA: TGTGCCAGCAGCTCCCAGACGATTGAAGCTTTCTTT. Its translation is CASSSQTIEAFF.

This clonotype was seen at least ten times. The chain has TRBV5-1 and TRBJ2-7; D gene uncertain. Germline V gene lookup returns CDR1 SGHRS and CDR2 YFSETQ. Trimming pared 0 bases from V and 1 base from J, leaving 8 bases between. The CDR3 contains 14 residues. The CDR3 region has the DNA TGCGCCAGCAGCTTGGAGGGCTCTTCCTACGAGCAGTACTTC. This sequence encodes CASSLEGSSYEQYF.

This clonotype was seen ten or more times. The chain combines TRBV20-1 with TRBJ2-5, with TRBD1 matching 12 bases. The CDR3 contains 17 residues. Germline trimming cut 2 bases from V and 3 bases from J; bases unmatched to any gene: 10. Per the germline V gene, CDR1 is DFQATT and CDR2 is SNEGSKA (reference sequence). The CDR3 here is CSARLRDRGRVEETQYF. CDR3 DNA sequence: TGCAGTGCTAGACTCCGGGACAGGGGGCGCGTTGAAGAGACCCAGTACTTC.

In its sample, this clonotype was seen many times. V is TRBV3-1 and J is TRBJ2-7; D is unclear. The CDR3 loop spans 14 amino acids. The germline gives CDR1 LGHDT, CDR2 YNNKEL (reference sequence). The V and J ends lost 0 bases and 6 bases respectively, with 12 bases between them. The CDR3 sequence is CASSQDDFLGEQYF. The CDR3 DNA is TGTGCCAGCAGCCAAGACGACTTCCTTGGCGAGCAGTACTTC.

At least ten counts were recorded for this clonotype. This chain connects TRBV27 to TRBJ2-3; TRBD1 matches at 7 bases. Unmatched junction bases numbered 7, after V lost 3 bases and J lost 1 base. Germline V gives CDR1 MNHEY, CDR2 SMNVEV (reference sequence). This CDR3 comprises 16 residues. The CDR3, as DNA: TGTGCCAGCAGTTTGATTGGGACAGTAGGCACAGATACGCAGTATTTT. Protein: CASSLIGTVGTDTQYF.

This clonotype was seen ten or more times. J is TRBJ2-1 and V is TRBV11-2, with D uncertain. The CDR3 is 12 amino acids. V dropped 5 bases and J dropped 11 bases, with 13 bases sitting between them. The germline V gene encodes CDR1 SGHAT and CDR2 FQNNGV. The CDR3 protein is CASSLDWSKQFF. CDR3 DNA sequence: TGTGCCAGCAGCCTTGACTGGAGTAAGCAGTTCTTC.

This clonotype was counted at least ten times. CDR3 coding DNA: TGTGCCAGCAGTCCCAGAGTCGGCAGGGGGCTGAACGAGCAGTACTTC. It specifies CASSPRVGRGLNEQYF. This chain links TRBV28 with TRBJ2-7; TRBD1 matches 8 bases. CDR1 MDHEN and CDR2 SYDVKM come from the germline V gene. The ends lost 5 bases at V and 5 bases at J; junction bases unmatched: 14. The CDR3 covers 16 residues.

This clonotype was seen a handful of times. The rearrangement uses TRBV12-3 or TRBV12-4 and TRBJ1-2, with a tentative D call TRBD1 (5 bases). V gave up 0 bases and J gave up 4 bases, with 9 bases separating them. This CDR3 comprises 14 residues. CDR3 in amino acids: CASSLAGTTYGYTF. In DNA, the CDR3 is TGTGCCAGCAGTTTAGCAGGGACCACCTATGGCTACACCTTC.

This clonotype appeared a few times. The CDR3 reads CASSLAAQGHEQYF. DNA for the CDR3: TGCGCCAGCAGCCTAGCCGCCCAGGGGCACGAGCAGTACTTC. The chain recombines TRBV4-3 with TRBJ2-7, with D tentatively TRBD1 (6 bases). V lost 4 bases to trimming and J lost 5 bases, with 15 bases between them. CDR3 size: 14 residues. CDR1 and CDR2 (germline): LGHNA, YSLEER.

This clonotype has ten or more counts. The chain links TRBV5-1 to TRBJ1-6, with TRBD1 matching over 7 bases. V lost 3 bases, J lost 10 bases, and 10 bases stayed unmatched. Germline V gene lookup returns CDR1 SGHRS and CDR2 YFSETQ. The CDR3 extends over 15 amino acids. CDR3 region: CASSSGTVSQSPLHF. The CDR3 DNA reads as TGCGCCAGCAGCTCCGGGACAGTAAGTCAATCACCCCTCCACTTT.

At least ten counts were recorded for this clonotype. The CDR3: CASSFTGVNEQYF. CDR3 in DNA: TGTGCCAGCAGCTTCACCGGGGTGAACGAGCAGTACTTC. V and J are TRBV3-1 and TRBJ2-7, with D perhaps TRBD2 (5 bases). Between the trimmed V and J ends, which lost 5 bases and 5 bases, there was a span of 13 bases. CDR3 length: 13 residues. In germline, CDR1 is LGHDT, CDR2 YNNKEL (reference sequence).

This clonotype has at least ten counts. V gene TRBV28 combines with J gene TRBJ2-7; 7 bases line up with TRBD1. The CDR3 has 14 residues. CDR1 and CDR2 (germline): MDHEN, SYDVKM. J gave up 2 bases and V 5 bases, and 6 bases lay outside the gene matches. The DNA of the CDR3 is TGTGCCAGCAGTCCTGGGGGACAGCCCTACGAGCAGTACTTC. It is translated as CASSPGGQPYEQYF.